A selection of T cell receptor beta chains follows, all from one sample in a study of blood T cell repertoires in COVID-19. Some clones are missing from TCRdb's copy, which holds only in-frame ones; the method was immunoSEQ multiplex PCR. The sample holds some 300,000 clones, about nine tenths seen once. The sequencing sample was made of PBMCs or T cells enriched from blood (not recorded which). These receptors originate from a woman in her fifties or sixties who had been exposed to COVID-19. Both conserved end residues are trimmed from each CDR3.

v_gene	j_gene	CDR3aa
TRBV7-9	TRBJ2-6	ASSFPGGNSGANVLT
TRBV4-2	TRBJ2-5	ASSQEAIAAQETQY
TRBV7-2	TRBJ1-4	ASNWGTVTNEKLF
TRBV28	TRBJ1-1	ASSPPGGANRNTEAF
TRBV7-9	TRBJ1-5	ASSKGLGQPQH
TRBV5-1	TRBJ2-5	ASSLYSETQY
TRBV5-1	TRBJ1-3	ASNTGQGGSGNTIY
TRBV19	TRBJ1-2	ASRTGGARDGYT
TRBV18	TRBJ1-3	ASSPRRRGEGPGNTIY
TRBV4-2	TRBJ1-3	ASSQDGGVGPGNTIY
TRBV7-2	TRBJ2-1	ASSPRGGGFAQF
TRBV7-2	TRBJ2-1	ASSLVQGGYEQF
TRBV6-5	TRBJ1-1	ASRWHSSVDTEAF
TRBV2	TRBJ2-1	ANQPGQGYNEQF
TRBV6-5	TRBJ1-4	ASSYLPPQNNEKLF
TRBV2	TRBJ2-1	AGGEQGRSSGQF
TRBV2	TRBJ1-1	ASRTVGAPNTEAF
TRBV12-3/TRBV12-4	TRBJ1-1	ASSLRQGTEAF
TRBV7-2	TRBJ1-1	ASSLVGQGTSQNTEAF
TRBV2	TRBJ1-5	ASRKTQGEAQPQH
TRBV18	TRBJ2-4	ASSRGLAGGQNIQY
TRBV7-8	TRBJ1-2	ASSSTEGLFGYT
TRBV5-1	TRBJ1-6	ASSSEGAGQGNSPLH
TRBV10-3	TRBJ2-5	AISEAGLPQETQY
TRBV5-1	TRBJ1-6	ASSLIPDSPLH
TRBV27	TRBJ2-7	ASSLSLPGRTLTYEQY
TRBV18	TRBJ1-1	ASSPTQGIQNTEAF
TRBV7-2	TRBJ2-1	ASSSGTQYNEQF
TRBV10-3	TRBJ2-7	AIGQEGSFGEQY
TRBV27	TRBJ1-2	ASTPGGTGRGYGYT
TRBV20-1	TRBJ2-3	SASIGRGSTDTQY
TRBV27	TRBJ1-4	ASSPRDNNEKLF
TRBV27	TRBJ1-2	ASSAGPLRTYGYT
TRBV28	TRBJ2-1	ASSLGQAEGNEQF
TRBV2	TRBJ2-4	ASSVNRGRSGNIQY